This TCR beta chain was sequenced for a study of memory CD4+ T cells and cytomegalovirus serostatus. Study-wide results and limits: Median bootstrapped AUC for CMV status was about 0.95 originally, just under 0.93 US-trained. CD4+ memory repertoires contained about two fifths of the 164 reported CMV TCRbeta sequences.

V trimming: 3 bases; J trimming: 4 bases; junction bases outside the gene matches: 5. In germline, CDR1 is LNHDA, CDR2 SQIVND (reference sequence). This CDR3 comprises 15 residues. The sort gate was single viable CD3+CD4+CD8-CD45RO+ cells for memory CD4+ T cells. About this clone itself: The antigen is undetermined.

This table comes from immunoSEQ multiplex PCR, and its TCRdb copy is limited to in-frame clones, with some not included. The sample carries about 50,000 clones, 65% to 85% recorded once. The chain employs TRBV19 and TRBJ1-4; 7 nucleotides match TRBD1. Sequenced: memory CD4+ T cells from blood. This clonotype originated in an adult in good health and CMV-seronegative. CDR3 in amino acids: CASSIGGTDNEKLFF. CDR3 DNA: TGTGCCAGTAGTATTGGGGGGACAGATAATGAAAAACTGTTTTTT.